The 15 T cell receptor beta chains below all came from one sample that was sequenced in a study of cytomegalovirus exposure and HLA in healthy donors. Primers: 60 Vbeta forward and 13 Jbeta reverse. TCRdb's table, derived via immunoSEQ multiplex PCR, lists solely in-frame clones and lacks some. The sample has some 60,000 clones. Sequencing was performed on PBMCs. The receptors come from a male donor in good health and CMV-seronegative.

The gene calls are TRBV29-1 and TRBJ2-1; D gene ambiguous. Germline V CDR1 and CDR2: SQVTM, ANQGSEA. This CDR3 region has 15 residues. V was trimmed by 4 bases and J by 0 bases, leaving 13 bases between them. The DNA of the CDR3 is TGCAGCGTTGGGCCAGGCCACTCCTCCTACAATGAGCAGTTCTTC. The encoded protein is CSVGPGHSSYNEQFF.

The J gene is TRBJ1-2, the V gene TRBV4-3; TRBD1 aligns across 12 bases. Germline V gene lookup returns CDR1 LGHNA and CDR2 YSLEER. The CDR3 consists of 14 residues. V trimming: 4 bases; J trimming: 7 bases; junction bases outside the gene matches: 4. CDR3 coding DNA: TGCGCCAGCAGCCCGGGACAGGGGGCTTTTGGCTACACCTTC. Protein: CASSPGQGAFGYTF.

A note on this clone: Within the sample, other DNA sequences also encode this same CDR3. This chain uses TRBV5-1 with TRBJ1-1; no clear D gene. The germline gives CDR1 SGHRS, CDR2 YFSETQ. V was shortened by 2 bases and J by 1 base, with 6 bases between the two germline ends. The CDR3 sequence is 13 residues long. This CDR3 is CASSLTTNTEAFF. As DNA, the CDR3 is TGCGCCAGCAGCTTAACAACGAACACTGAAGCTTTCTTT. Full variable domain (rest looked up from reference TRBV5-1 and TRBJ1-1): KAGVTQTPRYLIKTRGQQVTLSCSPISGHRSVSWYQQTPGQGLQFLFEYFSETQRNKGNFPGRFSGRQFSNSRSEMNVSTLELGDSALYLCASSLTTNTEAFFGQGTRLTVV.

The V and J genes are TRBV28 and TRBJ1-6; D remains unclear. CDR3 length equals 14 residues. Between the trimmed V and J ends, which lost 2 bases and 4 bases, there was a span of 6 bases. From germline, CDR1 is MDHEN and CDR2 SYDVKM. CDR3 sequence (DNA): TGTGCCAGCAGTTTAATACAGTATAATTCACCCCTCCACTTT. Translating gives CASSLIQYNSPLHF.

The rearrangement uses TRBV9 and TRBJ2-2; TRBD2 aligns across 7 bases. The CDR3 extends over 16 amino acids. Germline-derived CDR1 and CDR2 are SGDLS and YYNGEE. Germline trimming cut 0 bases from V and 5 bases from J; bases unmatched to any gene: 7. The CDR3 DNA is TGTGCCAGCAGCGTAGCTCAAGCGGGGTGGACCGGGGAGCTGTTTTTT. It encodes CASSVAQAGWTGELFF.

The CDR3 spells CASSPRLGAGGGTDTQYF. The CDR3 bases are TGTGCCAGCAGCCCCCGGCTGGGGGCGGGAGGGGGGACAGATACGCAGTATTTT. The chain joins TRBV9 to TRBJ2-3; 9 bases line up with TRBD2. Germline CDR1 SGDLS, CDR2 YYNGEE. This CDR3 contains 18 residues. Germline trimming cut 4 bases from V and 3 bases from J; bases unmatched to any gene: 15. Using reference TRBV9 and TRBJ2-3 for the parts outside the CDR3, the full variable domain is DSGVTQTPKHLITATGQRVTLRCSPRSGDLSVYWYQQSLDQGLQFLIQYYNGEERAKGNILERFSAQQFPDLHSELNLSSLELGDSALYFCASSPRLGAGGGTDTQYFGPGTRLTVL.

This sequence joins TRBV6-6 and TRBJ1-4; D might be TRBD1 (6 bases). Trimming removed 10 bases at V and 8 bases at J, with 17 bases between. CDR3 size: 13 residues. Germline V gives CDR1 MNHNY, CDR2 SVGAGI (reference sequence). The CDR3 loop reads CATQQGRKEKLFF. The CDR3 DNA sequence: TGTGCCACTCAACAGGGAAGGAAAGAAAAACTGTTTTTT.

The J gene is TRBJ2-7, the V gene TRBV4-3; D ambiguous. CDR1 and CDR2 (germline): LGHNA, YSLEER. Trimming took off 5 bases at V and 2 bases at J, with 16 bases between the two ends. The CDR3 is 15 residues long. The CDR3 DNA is TGCGCCAGCAGCTCAGGCTTAATCAGTACCTACGAGCAGTACTTC. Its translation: CASSSGLISTYEQYF.

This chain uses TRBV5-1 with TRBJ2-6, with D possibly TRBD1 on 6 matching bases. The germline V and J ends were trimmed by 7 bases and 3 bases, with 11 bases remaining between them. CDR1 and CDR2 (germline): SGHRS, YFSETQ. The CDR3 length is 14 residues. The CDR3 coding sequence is TGCGCCAGCGGTACAGGGAGTGGGGCCAACGTCCTGACTTTC. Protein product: CASGTGSGANVLTF.

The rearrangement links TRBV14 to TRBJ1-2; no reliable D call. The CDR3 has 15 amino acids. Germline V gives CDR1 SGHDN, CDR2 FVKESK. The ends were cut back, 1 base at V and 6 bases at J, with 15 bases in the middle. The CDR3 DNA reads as TGTGCCAGCAGCCAAGTCGGGGTGGGTCATGATGGCTACACCTTC. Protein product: CASSQVGVGHDGYTF.

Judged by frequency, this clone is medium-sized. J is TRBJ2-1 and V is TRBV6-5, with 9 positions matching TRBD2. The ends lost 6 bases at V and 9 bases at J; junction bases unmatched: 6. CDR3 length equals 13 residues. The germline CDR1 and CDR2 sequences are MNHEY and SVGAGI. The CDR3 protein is CASRLAGAGEQFF. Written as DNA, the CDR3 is TGTGCCAGCAGATTAGCGGGAGCAGGTGAGCAGTTCTTC.

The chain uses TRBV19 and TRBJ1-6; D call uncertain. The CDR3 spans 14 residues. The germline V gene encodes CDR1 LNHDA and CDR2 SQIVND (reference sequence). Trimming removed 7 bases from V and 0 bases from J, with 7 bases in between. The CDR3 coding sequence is TGTGCCAGTAACCCGAGCTCCTATAATTCACCCCTCCACTTT. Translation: CASNPSSYNSPLHF.

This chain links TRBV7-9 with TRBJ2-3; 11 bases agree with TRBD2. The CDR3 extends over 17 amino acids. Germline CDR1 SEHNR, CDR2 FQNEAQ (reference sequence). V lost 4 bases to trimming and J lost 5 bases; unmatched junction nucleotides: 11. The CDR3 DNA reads TGTGCCAGCAGCTCCTCCTTAGCGGGGGGGCAGGTAGATACGCAGTATTTT. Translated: CASSSSLAGGQVDTQYF.

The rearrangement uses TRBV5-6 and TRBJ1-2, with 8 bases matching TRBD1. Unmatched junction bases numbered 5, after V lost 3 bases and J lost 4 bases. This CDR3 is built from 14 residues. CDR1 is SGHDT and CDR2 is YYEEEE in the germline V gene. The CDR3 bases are TGTGCCAGCAGCTCCAGGGGGCTTGGCTATGGCTACACCTTC. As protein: CASSSRGLGYGYTF.

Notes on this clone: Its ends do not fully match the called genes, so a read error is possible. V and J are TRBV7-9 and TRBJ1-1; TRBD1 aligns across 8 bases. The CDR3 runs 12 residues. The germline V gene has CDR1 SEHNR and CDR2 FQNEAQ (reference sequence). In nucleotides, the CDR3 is TGTGCCAGCAGCCGCCAGGGGGCTGAAACTTTCTTT. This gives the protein CASSRQGAETFF.